This T cell receptor (beta chain) was obtained from a study of OX40 agonist ivuxolimab in advanced cancers. Across the study: Over 30% of patients had received prior checkpoint inhibitor therapy.

Trimming removed 6 bases at V and 5 bases at J, with 17 bases between. From germline, CDR1 is MNHEY and CDR2 SVGAGI. This CDR3 contains 15 residues. TCRdb keeps only in-frame clones here, not all; method: immunoSEQ multiplex PCR. Seen here are approximately 74,000 clones, approximately 92% observed once, and the top ten hold 0.5% to 0.55%. To note about this clone: Its cognate antigen is unknown.

Study-level points and caveats: Part of the nonresponder group also had normalized T-cell clonal expansion that was low. CD4+ and CD8+ blood T cells expanded clonally by week 6 at 0.1 to 3.0 mg/kg. Expanded clones were, on average, more numerous among CD8+ T cells than CD4+.

The chain is built from TRBV6-5 and TRBJ1-5; unclear D gene. The sequences come from CD4+ or CD8+ T cells sorted from blood, collected in a trial of the OX40 agonist ivuxolimab. The TCR originated in an adult with an advanced solid tumor such as melanoma, head and neck, liver or kidney cancer. In nucleotides, the CDR3 is TGTGCCAGCAGAGCAGGTCCGGACGGTCATCAGCCCCAGCATTTT. Its protein product is CASRAGPDGHQPQHF.